The rows below give T cell receptor beta chains drawn from one sample of a study of blood T cell repertoires in COVID-19. Assay: immunoSEQ multiplex PCR; the TCRdb copy retains only in-frame clones and omits some. The sample carries around 310,000 clones, approximately 89% recorded once. Sequencing was carried out using PBMCs or T cells enriched from blood (not recorded which). The source is a woman aged 25-40 years who had recovered from COVID-19. Both conserved end residues are part of each CDR3. A D gene is named only where the DNA matches it firmly. For some rows the clone size is stated as once, few or many, or as a class when expanded; others skip it.

cdr3_aa: CASSPGTGGEYEQYF; cdr3_nt: TGTGCCAGTAGTCCGGGGACAGGGGGCGAGTACGAGCAGTACTTC; v_call: TRBV19; d_call: TRBD1; clone_size: -; j_call: TRBJ2-7
cdr3_aa: CASSQQGNTIYF; cdr3_nt: TGTGCCAGCAGCCAACAGGGAAACACCATATATTTT; v_call: TRBV12-3/TRBV12-4; d_call: -; clone_size: once; j_call: TRBJ1-3
cdr3_aa: CSVEPQGSQETQYF; cdr3_nt: TGCAGCGTTGAACCTCAGGGGAGCCAAGAGACCCAGTACTTC; v_call: TRBV29-1; d_call: -; clone_size: -; j_call: TRBJ2-5
cdr3_aa: CASSKGGTGGLTAEAFF; cdr3_nt: TGTGCCAGCAGCAAAGGGGGGACAGGGGGCCTAACCGCTGAAGCTTTCTTT; v_call: TRBV7-9; d_call: TRBD1; clone_size: -; j_call: TRBJ1-1
cdr3_aa: CASSRRPGTGWETQYF; cdr3_nt: TGTGCCAGTAGTAGGCGTCCCGGGACAGGGTGGGAGACCCAGTACTTC; v_call: TRBV19; d_call: TRBD1; clone_size: once; j_call: TRBJ2-5
cdr3_aa: CAEPGTGYHGYTF; cdr3_nt: TGTGCCGAGCCCGGGACAGGGTATCATGGCTACACCTTC; v_call: TRBV28; d_call: TRBD1; clone_size: -; j_call: TRBJ1-2
cdr3_aa: CASSPTPGHPNTEAFF; cdr3_nt: TGTGCCAGCAGCCCTACTCCGGGACACCCGAACACTGAAGCTTTCTTT; v_call: TRBV5-5; d_call: -; clone_size: -; j_call: TRBJ1-1
cdr3_aa: CASSLRTGGVTSYNEQFF; cdr3_nt: TGTGCCAGCAGTCTCCGGACAGGGGGGGTAACTTCCTACAATGAGCAGTTCTTC; v_call: TRBV2; d_call: TRBD1; clone_size: -; j_call: TRBJ2-1
cdr3_aa: CASSLGAPLWEPSTDTQYF; cdr3_nt: TGTGCCAGCAGTTTGGGGGCCCCTTTGTGGGAGCCTAGCACAGATACGCAGTATTTT; v_call: TRBV28; d_call: -; clone_size: -; j_call: TRBJ2-3
cdr3_aa: CASSLAVGASYEVEKLFF; cdr3_nt: TGTGCCAGCAGCCTGGCGGTTGGGGCAAGCTACGAAGTTGAAAAACTGTTTTTT; v_call: TRBV7-9; d_call: -; clone_size: -; j_call: TRBJ1-4
cdr3_aa: CASTRQGRDYGYTF; cdr3_nt: TGTGCCAGCACTCGACAGGGCAGAGACTATGGCTACACCTTC; v_call: TRBV2; d_call: TRBD1; clone_size: -; j_call: TRBJ1-2
cdr3_aa: CASSPGLAYNEQFF; cdr3_nt: TGTGCCAGCAGCCCGGGACTAGCCTACAATGAGCAGTTCTTC; v_call: TRBV7-2; d_call: TRBD2; clone_size: -; j_call: TRBJ2-1
cdr3_aa: CSVAGDRELSGEKLFF; cdr3_nt: TGCAGCGTTGCGGGGGACAGGGAGTTGTCGGGTGAAAAACTGTTTTTT; v_call: TRBV29-1; d_call: TRBD1; clone_size: -; j_call: TRBJ1-4
cdr3_aa: CASSQGISGGYNEQFF; cdr3_nt: TGCGCCAGCAGCCAAGGGATTAGCGGGGGTTACAATGAGCAGTTCTTC; v_call: TRBV4-1; d_call: TRBD2; clone_size: -; j_call: TRBJ2-1
cdr3_aa: CATSRAGESETQYF; cdr3_nt: TGTGCCACCAGCAGAGCGGGAGAGTCGGAGACCCAGTACTTC; v_call: TRBV15; d_call: -; clone_size: -; j_call: TRBJ2-5
cdr3_aa: CASSLGGTIIGGYGYTF; cdr3_nt: TGTGCCAGCAGCTTGGGTGGGACTATTATCGGTGGCTATGGCTACACCTTC; v_call: TRBV5-5; d_call: -; clone_size: -; j_call: TRBJ1-2
cdr3_aa: CASSQDHSGANVLTF; cdr3_nt: TGTGCCAGCAGCCAAGACCACTCTGGGGCCAACGTCCTGACTTTC; v_call: TRBV3-1/TRBV3-2; d_call: -; clone_size: -; j_call: TRBJ2-6
cdr3_aa: CASSFARPASGSYNEQFF; cdr3_nt: TGTGCCAGCAGCTTTGCCCGTCCCGCGAGCGGGAGTTACAATGAGCAGTTCTTC; v_call: TRBV7-8; d_call: TRBD2; clone_size: -; j_call: TRBJ2-1
cdr3_aa: CASSTSRASGSYEQYF; cdr3_nt: TGTGCCAGCAGTACTAGCCGGGCTAGCGGATCCTACGAGCAGTACTTC; v_call: TRBV25-1; d_call: TRBD2; clone_size: -; j_call: TRBJ2-7
cdr3_aa: CASSPIRDTYNEQFF; cdr3_nt: TGTGCCAGCAGCCCAATCCGGGACACGTACAATGAGCAGTTCTTC; v_call: TRBV11-2; d_call: -; clone_size: -; j_call: TRBJ2-1
cdr3_aa: CASSFRGPGNTIYF; cdr3_nt: TGTGCCAGCAGTTTCAGAGGGCCTGGAAACACCATATATTTT; v_call: TRBV27; d_call: -; clone_size: few; j_call: TRBJ1-3
cdr3_aa: CASGPGTHSNGYTF; cdr3_nt: TGTGCCAGCGGTCCGGGGACTCACTCAAATGGCTACACCTTC; v_call: TRBV28; d_call: -; clone_size: -; j_call: TRBJ1-2
cdr3_aa: CASTKTGGGNQPQHF; cdr3_nt: TGTGCCAGCACCAAGACGGGTGGAGGAAATCAGCCCCAGCATTTT; v_call: TRBV6-5; d_call: -; clone_size: -; j_call: TRBJ1-5
cdr3_aa: CASSPNTRRSSGNTIYF; cdr3_nt: TGTGCCAGCAGTCCCAACACCCGACGGAGCTCTGGAAACACCATATATTTT; v_call: TRBV6-6; d_call: -; clone_size: -; j_call: TRBJ1-3
cdr3_aa: CASSQGQGRGEEAFF; cdr3_nt: TGTGCCAGCAGCCAAGGACAGGGAAGGGGAGAGGAAGCTTTCTTT; v_call: TRBV4-2; d_call: TRBD1; clone_size: -; j_call: TRBJ1-1
cdr3_aa: CASSYSRAGPEYEQYF; cdr3_nt: TGTGCCAGCAGTTACTCGCGAGCAGGTCCTGAGTACGAGCAGTACTTC; v_call: TRBV6-5; d_call: -; clone_size: -; j_call: TRBJ2-7
cdr3_aa: CASSPRGRGETQYF; cdr3_nt: TGTGCCAGCAGTCCCCGGGGCAGGGGAGAGACCCAGTACTTC; v_call: TRBV27; d_call: -; clone_size: once; j_call: TRBJ2-5
cdr3_aa: CASSSLAGVKNIQYF; cdr3_nt: TGTGCCAGTAGTTCCCTAGCGGGAGTCAAAAACATTCAGTACTTC; v_call: TRBV19; d_call: TRBD2; clone_size: -; j_call: TRBJ2-4
cdr3_aa: CASSPGQGPYNEQFF; cdr3_nt: TGTGCCAGCAGTCCGGGGCAGGGGCCCTACAATGAGCAGTTCTTC; v_call: TRBV2; d_call: -; clone_size: -; j_call: TRBJ2-1
cdr3_aa: CASSEIRSASGATDTQYF; cdr3_nt: TGTGCCAGCAGTGAAATTCGTTCGGCTAGCGGTGCGACAGATACGCAGTATTTT; v_call: TRBV2; d_call: TRBD2; clone_size: -; j_call: TRBJ2-3
cdr3_aa: CATSSPSETQYF; cdr3_nt: TGTGCCACCAGTTCTCCTAGTGAGACCCAGTACTTC; v_call: TRBV24-1; d_call: -; clone_size: -; j_call: TRBJ2-5
cdr3_aa: CASSFITGTTYEQYF; cdr3_nt: TGCGCCAGCAGCTTTATCACAGGGACTACCTACGAGCAGTACTTC; v_call: TRBV5-1; d_call: -; clone_size: once; j_call: TRBJ2-7
cdr3_aa: CASRNPTLDRGNEKLFF; cdr3_nt: TGCGCCAGCAGAAACCCAACCCTGGACAGGGGTAATGAAAAACTGTTTTTT; v_call: TRBV4-1; d_call: TRBD1; clone_size: -; j_call: TRBJ1-4
cdr3_aa: CASSLDGTGELFF; cdr3_nt: TGTGCCAGCAGCTTGGACGGGACCGGGGAGCTGTTTTTT; v_call: TRBV5-4; d_call: -; clone_size: -; j_call: TRBJ2-2
cdr3_aa: CASSSVATNEKLFF; cdr3_nt: TGTGCCAGCAGCTCGGTTGCAACTAATGAAAAACTGTTTTTT; v_call: TRBV7-9; d_call: -; clone_size: few; j_call: TRBJ1-4
cdr3_aa: CASRLGVYEQYF; cdr3_nt: TGTGCCAGCAGGTTAGGGGTTTACGAGCAGTACTTC; v_call: TRBV2; d_call: -; clone_size: once; j_call: TRBJ2-7